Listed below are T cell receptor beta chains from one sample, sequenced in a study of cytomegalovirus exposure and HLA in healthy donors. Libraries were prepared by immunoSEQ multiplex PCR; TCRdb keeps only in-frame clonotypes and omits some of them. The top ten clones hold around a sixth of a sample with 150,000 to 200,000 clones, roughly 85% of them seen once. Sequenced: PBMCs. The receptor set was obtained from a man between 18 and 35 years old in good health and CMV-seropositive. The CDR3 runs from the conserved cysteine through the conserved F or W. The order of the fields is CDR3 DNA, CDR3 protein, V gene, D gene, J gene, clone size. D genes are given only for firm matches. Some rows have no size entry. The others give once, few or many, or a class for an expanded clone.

DNA: TGTGCCAGCCGACAGGACCGTATGAACACTGAAGCTTTCTTT; CDR3: CASRQDRMNTEAFF; V: TRBV28; D: .; J: TRBJ1-1; size: .
DNA: TGCAGCGTGTGGACAGGGGGGACCGCTGAAGCTTTCTTT; CDR3: CSVWTGGTAEAFF; V: TRBV29-1; D: TRBD1; J: TRBJ1-1; size: .
DNA: TGTGCCAGCTGGTTAGCGGGACAATCGGCCCAGTACTTC; CDR3: CASWLAGQSAQYF; V: TRBV2; D: TRBD2; J: TRBJ2-5; size: .
DNA: TGCGCCAGCAGCCAAGATCACGGACAACACTACGAGCAGTACTTC; CDR3: CASSQDHGQHYEQYF; V: TRBV4-1; D: .; J: TRBJ2-7; size: .
DNA: TGCGCCAGCAGCCAGGGGGAGCCGAACACTGAAGCTTTCTTT; CDR3: CASSQGEPNTEAFF; V: TRBV5-1; D: TRBD1; J: TRBJ1-1; size: .
DNA: TGTGCCAGCAGTGAAAAGCGGACAAGGGGGATTAGCGGGAACCACGAGCAGTACTTC; CDR3: CASSEKRTRGISGNHEQYF; V: TRBV6-1; D: TRBD2; J: TRBJ2-7; size: .
DNA: TGTGCCAGCAGAACCGGTATTAACACTGAAGCTTTCTTT; CDR3: CASRTGINTEAFF; V: TRBV28; D: .; J: TRBJ1-1; size: .
DNA: TGTGCCAGTAGTACACAGGGATTCCCTAATGAAAAACTGTTTTTT; CDR3: CASSTQGFPNEKLFF; V: TRBV19; D: .; J: TRBJ1-4; size: .
DNA: TGTGCCTGGAGTCCTTCGAACACTGAAGCTTTCTTT; CDR3: CAWSPSNTEAFF; V: TRBV30; D: .; J: TRBJ1-1; size: once
DNA: TGCGCCAGCAGCCAACGAAGGGGGGGTGAGCAGTTCTTC; CDR3: CASSQRRGGEQFF; V: TRBV4-1; D: .; J: TRBJ2-1; size: .
DNA: TGTGCCAGCAGCCCTGACACCTACAATGAGCAGTTCTTC; CDR3: CASSPDTYNEQFF; V: TRBV9; D: .; J: TRBJ2-1; size: .
DNA: TGTGCCAGTGCCAGCGCGACTAATGAAAAACTGTTTTTT; CDR3: CASASATNEKLFF; V: TRBV27; D: .; J: TRBJ1-4; size: .
DNA: TGTGCCAGCAGCTTGGGGCGGTACGAGCAGTACTTC; CDR3: CASSLGRYEQYF; V: TRBV5-6; D: .; J: TRBJ2-7; size: .
DNA: TGTGCCAGCAGTGTGGCAGGGATCTATGGCTACACCTTC; CDR3: CASSVAGIYGYTF; V: TRBV6-1; D: .; J: TRBJ1-2; size: .
DNA: TGTGCCAGCAGCTTAACTATGTCCGGGGAGCTGTTTTTT; CDR3: CASSLTMSGELFF; V: TRBV11-3; D: .; J: TRBJ2-2; size: .
DNA: TGTGCCAGCAGTGCTCTCGGACTAGCGGGAAACAATGAGCAGTTCTTC; CDR3: CASSALGLAGNNEQFF; V: TRBV6-6; D: TRBD2; J: TRBJ2-1; size: once
DNA: TGTGCCAGCAGTAGCGGGAGGTATAATGAGCAGTTCTTC; CDR3: CASSSGRYNEQFF; V: TRBV6-5; D: TRBD2; J: TRBJ2-1; size: .
DNA: TGTGCCAGCAGCCCCGGGGTGGGAGAGTATGGCTACACCTTC; CDR3: CASSPGVGEYGYTF; V: TRBV28; D: .; J: TRBJ1-2; size: .
DNA: TGCGCCAGCAGCTGGGACAGGGGGAACTATGGCTACACCTTC; CDR3: CASSWDRGNYGYTF; V: TRBV5-1; D: TRBD1; J: TRBJ1-2; size: .
DNA: TGTGCCTGGAGTAGGGGACTAGCGACGCCCTACGAGCAGTACTTC; CDR3: CAWSRGLATPYEQYF; V: TRBV30; D: TRBD2; J: TRBJ2-7; size: .
DNA: TGTGCCAGCAGTTTATCTAAGGAGATCGGAAACACCATATATTTT; CDR3: CASSLSKEIGNTIYF; V: TRBV27; D: .; J: TRBJ1-3; size: .
DNA: TGTGCCAGCAGTCCCTTCTCCTACGAGCAGTACTTC; CDR3: CASSPFSYEQYF; V: TRBV27; D: .; J: TRBJ2-7; size: .
DNA: TGCGCCAGCAGTTCGGACAGGAACTATGGCTACACCTTC; CDR3: CASSSDRNYGYTF; V: TRBV10-1; D: TRBD1; J: TRBJ1-2; size: .
DNA: TGTGCCAGCAGACAGGACCTCTACAATGAGCAGTTCTTC; CDR3: CASRQDLYNEQFF; V: TRBV27; D: .; J: TRBJ2-1; size: .
DNA: TGTGCCAGCTCCAGGGGCGGGAACACTGAAGCTTTCTTT; CDR3: CASSRGGNTEAFF; V: TRBV2; D: .; J: TRBJ1-1; size: .
DNA: TGTGCCAGCAGCCCATCTAGCGGGGGGCCCTACAATGAGCAGTTCTTC; CDR3: CASSPSSGGPYNEQFF; V: TRBV4-2; D: TRBD2; J: TRBJ2-1; size: .
DNA: TGTGCCAGCTCACCAGGGACAGGGTCAGACAATGAGCAGTTCTTC; CDR3: CASSPGTGSDNEQFF; V: TRBV18; D: TRBD1; J: TRBJ2-1; size: .
DNA: TGTGCCAGCTCACCACCCCCGACAGAGCTGCTCTACTCCTACAATGAGCAGTTCTTC; CDR3: CASSPPPTELLYSYNEQFF; V: TRBV18; D: .; J: TRBJ2-1; size: once
DNA: TGTGCCAGCAGTTTAAGCGGGGGCTCGGGCAATGAGCAGTTCTTC; CDR3: CASSLSGGSGNEQFF; V: TRBV6-6; D: TRBD2; J: TRBJ2-1; size: .
DNA: TGTGCCAGCAGCTTAGCCAACACAGGGGAAGGTGAAGCTTTCTTT; CDR3: CASSLANTGEGEAFF; V: TRBV7-8; D: TRBD1; J: TRBJ1-1; size: .
DNA: TGTGCTAGTGGTTTGAGCGATGGTCAGCCCCAGCATTTT; CDR3: CASGLSDGQPQHF; V: TRBV12-5; D: .; J: TRBJ1-5; size: few
DNA: TGTGCCAGCAGTTTAATCAGTCCCTACGAGCAGTACTTC; CDR3: CASSLISPYEQYF; V: TRBV27; D: .; J: TRBJ2-7; size: few
DNA: TGTGCCAGCAGCCCGGACTCTAACTATGGCTACACCTTC; CDR3: CASSPDSNYGYTF; V: TRBV11-2; D: .; J: TRBJ1-2; size: .
DNA: TGTGCCAGCAGCTTAGGTGAGGAGCAGTTCTTC; CDR3: CASSLGEEQFF; V: TRBV11-1; D: .; J: TRBJ2-1; size: .
DNA: TGTGCCAGTGTTAGCCGGTGGGATATGAGGGACAATGAGCAGTTCTTC; CDR3: CASVSRWDMRDNEQFF; V: TRBV28; D: .; J: TRBJ2-1; size: .
DNA: TGTGCCAGCAGTTCCCGTAATTACAGGGGCCTCTCCTACGAGCAGTACTTC; CDR3: CASSSRNYRGLSYEQYF; V: TRBV28; D: TRBD1; J: TRBJ2-7; size: .
DNA: TGTGCCTGGAGTGTTCGAGGGGGTTATCAGCCCCAGCATTTT; CDR3: CAWSVRGGYQPQHF; V: TRBV30; D: .; J: TRBJ1-5; size: .
DNA: TGTGCCAGCAGCTTAGACGCCGGACAGGTAACCCCCTTCTTT; CDR3: CASSLDAGQVTPFF; V: TRBV11-3; D: TRBD1; J: TRBJ1-1; size: .
DNA: TGTGCCAGCAGTGACTACGGGACAGAGCAAGAGACCCAGTACTTC; CDR3: CASSDYGTEQETQYF; V: TRBV2; D: TRBD1; J: TRBJ2-5; size: .
DNA: TGCGCCAGCAGTCAATCGGCCCGGGAAATAAGGGACGAGCAGTACTTC; CDR3: CASSQSAREIRDEQYF; V: TRBV23-1; D: .; J: TRBJ2-7; size: .
DNA: TGTGCCAGCAACCTGGGACTCAGGAGCTCTGGAAACACCATATATTTT; CDR3: CASNLGLRSSGNTIYF; V: TRBV13; D: .; J: TRBJ1-3; size: .
DNA: TGTGCCAGCAGTGAAGCGCGAAAGTTTGGGCCGACCATCTATGGCTACACCTTC; CDR3: CASSEARKFGPTIYGYTF; V: TRBV6-1; D: .; J: TRBJ1-2; size: .
DNA: TGTGCCAGCAGTGTCGGGACAGAGAATTCACCCCTCCACTTT; CDR3: CASSVGTENSPLHF; V: TRBV6-1; D: TRBD1; J: TRBJ1-6; size: .
DNA: TGTGCCAGCAGCTATGCCCCCGAGGAGCAGTTCTTC; CDR3: CASSYAPEEQFF; V: TRBV7-8; D: .; J: TRBJ2-1; size: .
DNA: TGTGCCAGCAGTTTATACTCCGCCGGGGGGTACTATGGCTACACCTTC; CDR3: CASSLYSAGGYYGYTF; V: TRBV27; D: .; J: TRBJ1-2; size: .
DNA: TGTGCCAGTCGCAGCGGAGGCTACGAGCAGTACTTC; CDR3: CASRSGGYEQYF; V: TRBV19; D: .; J: TRBJ2-7; size: .
DNA: TGTGCCACCAGCAGAGCTGGGGAGCTAGGTTACGAGCAGTACTTC; CDR3: CATSRAGELGYEQYF; V: TRBV15; D: .; J: TRBJ2-7; size: .
DNA: TGTGCCAGCAGCTTAGGGCAGGGTGATGGCTACACCTTC; CDR3: CASSLGQGDGYTF; V: TRBV11-3; D: .; J: TRBJ1-2; size: few
DNA: TGTGCCAGCAGCTTGGCGAAGAGTGAAGCTTTCTTT; CDR3: CASSLAKSEAFF; V: TRBV5-8; D: .; J: TRBJ1-1; size: .
DNA: TGTGCCAGCAGCGTGTCGGGGGGGGACAATGAGCAGTTCTTC; CDR3: CASSVSGGDNEQFF; V: TRBV9; D: TRBD2; J: TRBJ2-1; size: .
DNA: TGTGCCAGTAGTCTGCCAGGGGCCAACATTCAGTACTTC; CDR3: CASSLPGANIQYF; V: TRBV19; D: .; J: TRBJ2-4; size: once
DNA: TGTGCCAGCAGCGTACTAGCGGGGGACCTCTCCTACGAGCAGTACTTC; CDR3: CASSVLAGDLSYEQYF; V: TRBV7-6; D: TRBD2; J: TRBJ2-7; size: .
DNA: TGTGCCAGCAGTTCTAGCGGGATGGAGACCCAGTACTTC; CDR3: CASSSSGMETQYF; V: TRBV5-4; D: TRBD2; J: TRBJ2-5; size: .
DNA: TGTGCCAGCAGCTCTACAGAGTACACTGAAGCTTTCTTT; CDR3: CASSSTEYTEAFF; V: TRBV11-2; D: .; J: TRBJ1-1; size: .
DNA: TGCGCCAGCAGCGACGGGACAGGGGCTGATGAGCAGTTCTTC; CDR3: CASSDGTGADEQFF; V: TRBV5-1; D: TRBD1; J: TRBJ2-1; size: .